These 11 T cell receptor beta chains came from one sample sequenced in a study of blood T cell repertoires in COVID-19 (dated by TCRdb to the early 2020s). Library creation used the immunoSEQ multiplex PCR assay. The clones in this table, taken by TCRdb from immuneACCESS, are in-frame only. Not every clone is retained; where verified, under half of the shortfall comes from an unresolved V gene, and the cause of the rest is unknown. The sample contains 180,000 or so clones, roughly 88% of them found a single time. Of the sample, around 7% falls within the top ten clones. The material sequenced was peripheral blood. The receptor set was obtained from a woman between 40 and 50 years old with COVID-19, enrolled during active disease.

The rearrangement links TRBV11-2 to TRBJ2-7; 11 nucleotides match TRBD1. The length of the CDR3 is 15 residues. The V and J ends lost 5 bases and 3 bases, in that order; junction bases with no gene match: 6. Germline lookup yields CDR1 SGHAT and CDR2 FQNNGV. The CDR3 reads CASSHTGTGGYEQYF. CDR3 bases: TGTGCCAGCAGCCACACCGGGACAGGGGGCTACGAGCAGTACTTC. Full variable domain (missing parts from reference TRBV11-2 and TRBJ2-7): EAGVAQSPRYKIIEKRQSVAFWCNPISGHATLYWYQQILGQGPKLLIQFQNNGVVDDSQLPKDRFSAERLKGVDSTLKIQPAKLEDSAVYLCASSHTGTGGYEQYFGPGTRLTVT.

This sequence joins TRBV6-5 and TRBJ1-2; D may be TRBD1 (5 bases). V was clipped by 5 bases and J by 3 bases, with 16 bases between them. Germline V lookup: CDR1 MNHEY, CDR2 SVGAGI. This CDR3 has 15 residues. The CDR3 nucleotides are TGTGCCAGCAGTACGGGGGGGTTAGTAGACTATGGCTACACCTTC. It translates to CASSTGGLVDYGYTF.

The rearrangement links TRBV6-2 or TRBV6-3 to TRBJ1-1; D is undetermined. V gave up 2 bases and J gave up 4 bases, with 8 bases separating them. Looked up from germline, CDR1 is MNHEY and CDR2 is SVGEGT. The CDR3 is 13 amino acids. The CDR3 here is CASSYMQVTEAFF. As DNA, the CDR3 is TGTGCCAGCAGTTACATGCAGGTCACTGAAGCTTTCTTT.

V gene TRBV5-1 combines with J gene TRBJ2-3; maybe TRBD2 (5 bases). This CDR3 has 18 amino acids. The germline V gene encodes CDR1 SGHRS and CDR2 YFSETQ. V lost 4 bases, J lost 1 base, and 22 bases lay in between. CDR3 loop: CASSAGFSGVTRTDTQYF. In nucleotides, the CDR3 is TGCGCCAGCAGCGCCGGCTTCAGCGGAGTTACCCGCACAGATACGCAGTATTTT.

The count of this clone is one. In nucleotides, the CDR3 is TGTGCCAGCAGCCGACGACAGGGCGGCACCGGGGAGCTGTTTTTT. Translating it yields CASSRRQGGTGELFF. The chain employs TRBV7-3 and TRBJ2-2; 7 bases fit TRBD1. V was pared by 5 bases and J by 4 bases, with 7 bases of the junction left unmatched. Germline V lookup: CDR1 SGHTA, CDR2 FQGTGA. The CDR3 sequence is 15 residues long. The full variable domain, completed using reference TRBV7-3 and TRBJ2-2, is GAGVSQTPSNKVTEKGKYVELRCDPISGHTALYWYRQSLGQGPEFLIYFQGTGAADDSGLPNDRFFAVRPEGSVSTLKIQRTERGDSAVYLCASSRRQGGTGELFFGEGSRLTVL.

The chain's CDR3 is CASSEGTGGHGYTF. The CDR3 nucleotides read TGTGCCAGCAGCGAGGGGACAGGGGGCCATGGCTACACCTTC. The chain recombines TRBV9 with TRBJ1-2; 12 nucleotides agree with TRBD1. Germline loops: CDR1 SGDLS, CDR2 YYNGEE. The CDR3 has 14 amino acids. V dropped 3 bases and J dropped 6; count of bases not matched to a gene: 3.

The chain links TRBV28 to TRBJ2-1; TRBD2 aligns across 9 bases. CDR3 size: 17 residues. Germline values: CDR1 MDHEN, CDR2 SYDVKM. With V trimmed by 3 bases and J by 7 bases, 13 bases remained unmatched. CDR3 bases: TGTGCCAGCAGTTTCCGGCAGGGTAGCGGGAGATCGAATGAGCAGTTCTTC. Amino acids: CASSFRQGSGRSNEQFF. Full variable domain (rest looked up from reference TRBV28 and TRBJ2-1): DVKVTQSSRYLVKRTGEKVFLECVQDMDHENMFWYRQDPGLGLRLIYFSYDVKMKEKGDIPEGYSVSREKKERFSLILESASTNQTSMYLCASSFRQGSGRSNEQFFGPGTRLTVL.

The DNA of the CDR3 is TGTGCCAGCAGCGTAGCCCACTCGACTAGCGGGAGGGGCAATGAGCAGTTCTTC. Translation gives CASSVAHSTSGRGNEQFF. The V call is TRBV9, the J call TRBJ2-1; 14 nucleotides match TRBD2. Germline trimming cut 0 bases from V and 6 bases from J; bases unmatched to any gene: 8. CDR1 and CDR2 from the germline V gene are SGDLS and YYNGEE. The CDR3 consists of 18 residues.

The chain carries TRBV7-9 and TRBJ1-4; possible D gene TRBD1, 5 bases. Trimming removed 2 bases from V and 7 bases from J, with 11 bases in between. Germline V gives CDR1 SEHNR, CDR2 FQNEAQ (reference sequence). This CDR3 region has 14 residues. CDR3 DNA sequence: TGTGCCAGCAGCTTACGGCAGGGAGGTGAAAAACTGTTTTTT. Its protein product is CASSLRQGGEKLFF.

This chain joins TRBV27 and TRBJ1-1, with 9 nucleotides matching TRBD1. V lost 1 base, J lost 0 bases, and 3 bases stayed unmatched. CDR1 is MNHEY, CDR2 SMNVEV, per germline (reference sequence). This CDR3 has 16 amino acids. The CDR3 DNA sequence: TGTGCCAGCAGTTTATTGGGGACAGGGCTGAACACTGAAGCTTTCTTT. It yields the protein CASSLLGTGLNTEAFF.

This clone was seen only once. The chain uses TRBV12-3 or TRBV12-4 and TRBJ1-1, with D uncertain. The V and J ends lost 6 bases and 1 base respectively, with 9 bases between them. CDR3 length: 13 amino acids. DNA of the CDR3: TGTGCCAGCAGGGCTCAGGCGAACACTGAAGCTTTCTTT. Its protein is CASRAQANTEAFF.